A selection of T cell receptor beta chains follows, all from one sample in a study of blood T cell repertoires in COVID-19. This table comes from immunoSEQ multiplex PCR, and its TCRdb copy is limited to in-frame clones, with some not included. The table has tens of thousands of clones, 88% seen once; the top ten hold roughly 45%. Sequenced: peripheral blood. These receptors came from a human donor in a cohort sampled during active COVID-19. The CDR3 runs from the conserved cysteine through the conserved F or W. The order of the fields is V gene, clone size, J gene, D gene, CDR3 DNA, CDR3 protein. The D gene is left open where the match is weak. Where a row states a size, it is once, few, many or the class of an expanded clone; other rows omit it.

v_call: TRBV4-3
clone_size: NA
j_call: TRBJ2-1
d_call: TRBD2
cdr3_nt: TGCGCCAGCAGCCAAGATCCCGCTAGCGGGGGCAATGAGCAGTTCTTC
cdr3_aa: CASSQDPASGGNEQFF

v_call: TRBV3-1/TRBV3-2
clone_size: NA
j_call: TRBJ2-5
d_call: NA
cdr3_nt: TGTGCCAGCAGTCAAAAAGGGGGACAAGAGACCCAGTACTTC
cdr3_aa: CASSQKGGQETQYF

v_call: TRBV4-2
clone_size: once
j_call: TRBJ2-1
d_call: TRBD2
cdr3_nt: TGTGCCAGCAGCCAAGTCACTAGCGGGGACAATGAGCAGTTCTTC
cdr3_aa: CASSQVTSGDNEQFF

v_call: TRBV4-2
clone_size: NA
j_call: TRBJ2-7
d_call: NA
cdr3_nt: TGTGCCAGCAGCCAACCCGGACAGAATTCCTACGAGCAGTACTTC
cdr3_aa: CASSQPGQNSYEQYF

v_call: TRBV19
clone_size: NA
j_call: TRBJ1-2
d_call: NA
cdr3_nt: TGTGGGACCGGGAGTCCCCCTCTCTATGGCTACACCTTC
cdr3_aa: CGTGSPPLYGYTF

v_call: TRBV27
clone_size: NA
j_call: TRBJ2-1
d_call: TRBD2
cdr3_nt: TGTGCCAGCAGTTTAAAGCCTAGCGGGGCATCCTACAATGAGCAGTTCTTC
cdr3_aa: CASSLKPSGASYNEQFF

v_call: TRBV4-1
clone_size: NA
j_call: TRBJ1-2
d_call: NA
cdr3_nt: TGCGCCAGCAGCCAAGGTTTGGGGACTGGCTATGGCTACACCTTC
cdr3_aa: CASSQGLGTGYGYTF

v_call: TRBV11-2
clone_size: NA
j_call: TRBJ1-1
d_call: NA
cdr3_nt: TGTGCCAGCAGCCTGGGGGGACCGAACACTGAAGCTTTCTTT
cdr3_aa: CASSLGGPNTEAFF

v_call: TRBV25-1
clone_size: few
j_call: TRBJ2-1
d_call: NA
cdr3_nt: TGTGCCAGCAGTCTAGGGGACTACAATGAGCAGTTCTTC
cdr3_aa: CASSLGDYNEQFF

v_call: TRBV18
clone_size: NA
j_call: TRBJ2-5
d_call: TRBD1
cdr3_nt: TGTGCCAGCTCATCAACCCTCGGACAGGGCGGTAGAGAGACCCAGTACTTC
cdr3_aa: CASSSTLGQGGRETQYF

v_call: TRBV2
clone_size: once
j_call: TRBJ2-1
d_call: NA
cdr3_nt: TGTGCCAGCAGAGACAGGTGGGGTACGTACAATGAGCAGTTCTTC
cdr3_aa: CASRDRWGTYNEQFF

v_call: TRBV7-2
clone_size: few
j_call: TRBJ1-1
d_call: TRBD1
cdr3_nt: TGTGCCAGCAGCCCACAGGGGGCGGCTGAAGCTTTCTTT
cdr3_aa: CASSPQGAAEAFF

v_call: TRBV19
clone_size: NA
j_call: TRBJ1-4
d_call: NA
cdr3_nt: TGTGCCAGTAGTAGACAGCTCGCTAATGAAAAACTGTTTTTT
cdr3_aa: CASSRQLANEKLFF

v_call: TRBV3-1/TRBV3-2
clone_size: NA
j_call: TRBJ1-2
d_call: NA
cdr3_nt: TGTGCCAGCAGCCAGGAGAGCAGGGGCGGCTACACCTTC
cdr3_aa: CASSQESRGGYTF